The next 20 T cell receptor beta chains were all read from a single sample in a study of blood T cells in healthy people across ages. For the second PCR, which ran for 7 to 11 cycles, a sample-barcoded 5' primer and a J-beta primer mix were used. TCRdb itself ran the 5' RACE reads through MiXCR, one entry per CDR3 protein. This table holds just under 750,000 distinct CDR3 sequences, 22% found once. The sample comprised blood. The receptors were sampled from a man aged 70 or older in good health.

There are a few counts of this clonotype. CDR3 coding DNA: TGTGCCAGCGAGCGGTCAGATACGCAGTATTTT. It specifies CASERSDTQYF. The chain employs TRBV7-9 and TRBJ2-3; TRBD2 is a possible D gene (5 bases). Germline CDR1 and CDR2: SEHNR and FQNEAQ (reference sequence). The V gene lost 8 bases and the J gene lost 4 bases, with 7 bases spanning the gap. The CDR3 runs to 11 residues.

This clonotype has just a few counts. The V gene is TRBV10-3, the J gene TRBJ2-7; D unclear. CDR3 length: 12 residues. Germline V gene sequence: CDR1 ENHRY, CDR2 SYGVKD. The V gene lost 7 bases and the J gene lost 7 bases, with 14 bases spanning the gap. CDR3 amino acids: CAITKLHGEQYV. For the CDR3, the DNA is TGTGCCATCACCAAACTGCACGGGGAGCAGTACGTC.

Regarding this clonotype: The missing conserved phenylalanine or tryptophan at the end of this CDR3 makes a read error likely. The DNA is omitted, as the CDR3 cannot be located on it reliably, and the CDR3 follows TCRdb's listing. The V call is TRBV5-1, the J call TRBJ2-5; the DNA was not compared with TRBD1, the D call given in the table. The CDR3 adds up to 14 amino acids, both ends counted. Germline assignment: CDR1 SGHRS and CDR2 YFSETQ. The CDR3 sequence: CASNRDPGQGRMYV.

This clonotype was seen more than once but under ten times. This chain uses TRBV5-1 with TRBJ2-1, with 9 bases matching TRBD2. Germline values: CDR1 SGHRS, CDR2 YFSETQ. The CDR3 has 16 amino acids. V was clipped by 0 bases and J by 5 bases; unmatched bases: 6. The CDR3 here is CASSLVSGGSNNEQFF. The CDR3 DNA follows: TGCGCCAGCAGCTTGGTCAGCGGGGGGTCAAACAATGAGCAGTTCTTC.

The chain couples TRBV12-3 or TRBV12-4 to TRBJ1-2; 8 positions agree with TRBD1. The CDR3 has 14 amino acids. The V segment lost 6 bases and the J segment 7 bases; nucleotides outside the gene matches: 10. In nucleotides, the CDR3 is TGTGCCAGCAGAAACGACAGGGGCGCGAGTGGCTACACCTTC. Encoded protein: CASRNDRGASGYTF.

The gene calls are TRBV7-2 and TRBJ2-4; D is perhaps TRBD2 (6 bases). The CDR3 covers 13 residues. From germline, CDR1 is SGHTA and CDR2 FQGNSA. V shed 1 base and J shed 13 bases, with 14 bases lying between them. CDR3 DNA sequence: TGTGCCAGCAGCTTAGTTGGGGCTAGCGAACAGTACTTC. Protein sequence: CASSLVGASEQYF. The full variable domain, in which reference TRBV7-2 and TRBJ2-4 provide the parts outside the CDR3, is GAGVSQSPSNKVTEKGKDVELRCDPISGHTALYWYRQSLGQGLEFLIYFQGNSAPDKSGLPSDRFSAERTGGSVSTLTIQRTQQEDSAVYLCASSLVGASEQYFGAGTRLSVL.

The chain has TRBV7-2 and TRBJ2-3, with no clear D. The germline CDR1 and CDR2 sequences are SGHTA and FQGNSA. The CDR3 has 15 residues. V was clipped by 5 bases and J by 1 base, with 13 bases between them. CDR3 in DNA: TGTGCCAGCAGCCGAAATGCGGCGGGCACAGATACGCAGTATTTT. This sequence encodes CASSRNAAGTDTQYF.

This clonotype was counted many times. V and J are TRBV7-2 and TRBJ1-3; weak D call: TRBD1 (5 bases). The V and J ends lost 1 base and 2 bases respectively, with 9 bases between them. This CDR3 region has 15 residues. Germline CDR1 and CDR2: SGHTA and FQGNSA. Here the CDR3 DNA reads TGTGCCAGCAGCTTAGGAGGGGCGCCTGGAAACACCATATATTTT. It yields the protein CASSLGGAPGNTIYF.

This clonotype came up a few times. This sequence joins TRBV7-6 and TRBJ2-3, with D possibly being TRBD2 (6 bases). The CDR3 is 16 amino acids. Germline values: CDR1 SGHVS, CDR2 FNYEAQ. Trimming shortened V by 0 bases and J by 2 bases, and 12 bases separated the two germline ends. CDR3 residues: CASSLAGGSTTDTQYF. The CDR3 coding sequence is TGTGCCAGCAGCTTAGCCGGGGGATCGACCACAGATACGCAGTATTTT.

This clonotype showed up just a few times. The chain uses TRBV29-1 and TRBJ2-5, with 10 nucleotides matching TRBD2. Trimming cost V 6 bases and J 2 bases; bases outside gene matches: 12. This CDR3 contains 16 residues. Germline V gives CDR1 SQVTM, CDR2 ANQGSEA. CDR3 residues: CSVKGLAGVRQETQYF. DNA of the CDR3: TGCAGCGTCAAAGGCCTAGCGGGAGTTCGGCAAGAGACCCAGTACTTC.

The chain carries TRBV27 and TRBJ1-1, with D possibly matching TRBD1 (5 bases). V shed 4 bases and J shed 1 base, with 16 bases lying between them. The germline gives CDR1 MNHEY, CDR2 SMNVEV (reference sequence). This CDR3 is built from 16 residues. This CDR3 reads CASSCQTDGQNTEAFF. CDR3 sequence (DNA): TGTGCCAGCAGTTGTCAGACAGACGGGCAGAACACTGAAGCTTTCTTT.

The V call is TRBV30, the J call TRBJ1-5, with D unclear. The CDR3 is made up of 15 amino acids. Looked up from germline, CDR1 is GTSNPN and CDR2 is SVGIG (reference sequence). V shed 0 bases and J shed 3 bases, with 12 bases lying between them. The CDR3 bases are TGTGCCTGGAGTGTACCAGTGCACGCCAATCAGCCCCAGCATTTT. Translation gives CAWSVPVHANQPQHF.

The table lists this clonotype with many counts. CDR3 in DNA: TGTGCCAGCAGACGACCGGGGACCGCCACAGATACGCAGTATTTT. This gives the protein CASRRPGTATDTQYF. V and J are TRBV6-6 and TRBJ2-3, with D perhaps matching TRBD1 or TRBD2 (5 bases each). From germline, CDR1 is MNHNY and CDR2 SVGAGI (reference sequence). This CDR3 has 15 amino acids. V dropped 6 bases and J dropped 2 bases, with 15 bases sitting between them.

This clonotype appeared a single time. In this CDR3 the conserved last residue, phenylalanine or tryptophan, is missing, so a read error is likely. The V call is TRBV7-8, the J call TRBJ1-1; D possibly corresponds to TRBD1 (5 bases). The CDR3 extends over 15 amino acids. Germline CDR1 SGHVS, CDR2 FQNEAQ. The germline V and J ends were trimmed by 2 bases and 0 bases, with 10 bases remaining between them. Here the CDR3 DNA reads TGTGCCAGCAGCTTATATTCAGGGATGAACACTGAAGCTTTCCTT. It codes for CASSLYSGMNTEAFL.

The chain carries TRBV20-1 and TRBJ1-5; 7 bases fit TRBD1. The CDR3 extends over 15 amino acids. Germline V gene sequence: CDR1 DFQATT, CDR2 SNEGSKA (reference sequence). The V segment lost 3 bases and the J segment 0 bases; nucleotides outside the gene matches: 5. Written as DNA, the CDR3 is TGCAGTGCTAGCTGGGGACAGCATAGCAATCAGCCCCAGCATTTT. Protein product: CSASWGQHSNQPQHF.

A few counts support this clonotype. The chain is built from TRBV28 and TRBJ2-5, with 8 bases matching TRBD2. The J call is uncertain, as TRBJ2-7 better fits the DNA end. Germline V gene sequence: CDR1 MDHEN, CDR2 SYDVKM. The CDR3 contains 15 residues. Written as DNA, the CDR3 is TGTGCCAGCAGGGGAGGGGTAGCGGGAACCTACGAGCAGTACGTC. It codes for CASRGGVAGTYEQYV.

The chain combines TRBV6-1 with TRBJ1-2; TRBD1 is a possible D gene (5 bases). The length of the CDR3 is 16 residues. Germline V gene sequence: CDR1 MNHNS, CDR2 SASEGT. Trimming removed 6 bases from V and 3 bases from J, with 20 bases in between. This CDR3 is CASRKGTGKLYYGYTF. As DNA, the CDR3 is TGTGCCAGCAGGAAGGGGACCGGAAAGCTATACTATGGCTACACCTTC.

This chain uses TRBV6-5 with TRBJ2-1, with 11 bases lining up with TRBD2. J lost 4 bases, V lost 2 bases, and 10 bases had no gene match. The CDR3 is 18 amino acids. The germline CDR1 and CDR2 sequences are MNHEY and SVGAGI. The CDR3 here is CASSYAGLAGGKYNEQFF. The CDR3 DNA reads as TGTGCCAGCAGTTACGCCGGGCTAGCGGGGGGCAAATACAATGAGCAGTTCTTC.

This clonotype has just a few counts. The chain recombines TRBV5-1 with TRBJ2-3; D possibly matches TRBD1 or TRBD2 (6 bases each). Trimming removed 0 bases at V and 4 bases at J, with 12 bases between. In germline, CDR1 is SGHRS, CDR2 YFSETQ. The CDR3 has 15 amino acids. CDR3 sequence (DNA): TGCGCCAGCAGCTTGGTGGGGGGCCTCCCAGATACGCAGTATTTT. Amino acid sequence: CASSLVGGLPDTQYF.

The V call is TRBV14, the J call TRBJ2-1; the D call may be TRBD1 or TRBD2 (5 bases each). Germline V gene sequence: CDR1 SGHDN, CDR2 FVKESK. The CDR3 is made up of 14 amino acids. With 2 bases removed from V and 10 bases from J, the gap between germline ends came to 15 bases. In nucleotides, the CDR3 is TGTGCCAGCAGCCAAACGATTAGGGACCTAGAGCAGTTCTTC. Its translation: CASSQTIRDLEQFF.